This entry concerns a single T cell receptor (beta chain). What it binds is unknown. This specimen belongs to a study of OX40 agonist ivuxolimab in advanced cancers. The study's findings and limits: Among some nonresponders, normalized T-cell clonal expansion was also low.

Libraries were prepared by immunoSEQ multiplex PCR; TCRdb keeps only in-frame clonotypes and omits some of them. The table has over 45,000 clones, 70% to 90% seen once; the top ten hold 2.8%. Germline V gene lookup returns CDR1 SGHTA and CDR2 FQGNSA. With 4 bases removed from V and 13 bases from J, the gap between germline ends came to 19 bases. The CDR3 runs to 13 residues. The clonotype was recovered from an adult with an advanced solid tumor such as melanoma, head and neck, liver or kidney cancer. This chain joins TRBV7-2 and TRBJ2-5; D is possibly TRBD1 or TRBD2 (5 bases each). The sample was CD4+ or CD8+ T cells sorted from blood, taken in a trial of the OX40 agonist ivuxolimab. CDR3 coding DNA: TGTGCCAGCAGCTCCGAGGTGGCAGGGAGTCCGTACTTC. Its protein product is CASSSEVAGSPYF.